The clone carrying this TCR beta chain was observed many times. No antigen is known for it. This CDR3 region has 13 residues. V dropped 9 bases and J dropped 2 bases, with 13 bases sitting between them. CDR1 is SNHLY, CDR2 FYNNEI, per germline. From RNA, the CDR3 regions of TCR beta chains were amplified and sequenced. A first-round RT-PCR used HTBI primers, followed by a second-round multiplex PCR. From the multiplex PCR reads, TCRdb called clonotypes with MiXCR, one entry per CDR3 protein. This table has some 170,000 distinct CDR3 sequences, roughly two fifths appearing once. The sample belongs to a study of Graves' ophthalmopathy and Graves' hyperthyroidism. On the study more broadly: The study drew peripheral blood at initial diagnosis, before any treatment.

Findings of the study overall: Blood repertoires reportedly contained most expanded thyroid clonotypes above 0.001 frequency.

The chain is built from TRBV2 and TRBJ1-2, with D unresolved. Specimen: peripheral blood. The receptor comes from a man aged 25 to 45 with Graves' ophthalmopathy. This CDR3 reads CASVSETNYGYTF. CDR3 in DNA: TGTGCCAGTGTGTCAGAGACGAACTATGGCTACACCTTC.